This note documents a single T cell receptor (beta chain) sequence. Assay: immunoSEQ multiplex PCR; the TCRdb copy retains only in-frame clones and omits some. Seen here are tens of thousands of clones, almost 95% observed once, and the top ten hold just under 2%. This sample was included in a study of T cell changes during pregnancy in multiple sclerosis. Here the sequenced sample was peripheral blood, taken in the third trimester of pregnancy. This receptor was taken from a female donor in good health, enrolled as a control in a pregnancy study.

The CDR3 spells CASSLRGTASTGELFF. In nucleotides, the CDR3 is TGTGCCAGCTCACTCCGCGGGACAGCAAGCACCGGGGAGCTGTTTTTT. The chain has TRBV18 and TRBJ2-2, with D perhaps TRBD1 (7 bases). Germline CDR1 reads KGHSH; CDR2 reads LQKENI. V dropped 4 bases and J dropped 4 bases, with 16 bases sitting between them. CDR3 length: 16 residues.